The source of this TCR beta chain is a study of OX40 agonist ivuxolimab in advanced cancers. Points from the study as a whole: CD8+ T cells showed, on average, more clonal expansion than CD4+ cells.

Sampling of blood occurred at baseline, cycle 4 day 1, and cycle 7 day 1. Germline V gene data show CDR1 as SGHVS and CDR2 as FNYEAQ. The CDR3 spans 14 residues. V was clipped by 5 bases and J by 6 bases, with 16 bases between them. A remark on this clone: Its antigen is undetermined.

The assay was immunoSEQ multiplex PCR, and TCRdb's table has in-frame clones only and misses some. The table includes more than 45,000 clones, about 83% detected once. The sequence came from an adult with an advanced solid tumor such as melanoma, head and neck, liver or kidney cancer. The V gene is TRBV7-6, the J gene TRBJ1-2; D uncertain. Sequenced here: CD4+ or CD8+ T cells sorted from blood, sampled in a trial of the OX40 agonist ivuxolimab. The CDR3 sequence is CASSVDVRIDGYTF. For the CDR3, the DNA is TGTGCCAGCAGCGTGGACGTGAGGATCGATGGCTACACCTTC.